This T cell receptor beta chain stems from a study of T cell repertoires and HLA-DP antigens. Broader study findings: Responder cells were total CD4+ cells with a HeLa antigen-presenting system.

This clone was seen just once. Trimming pared 5 bases from V and 6 bases from J, leaving 9 bases between. The germline V gene has CDR1 SGHNT and CDR2 YYREEE (reference sequence). This CDR3 has 11 residues. Repertoires were generated with immunoSEQ multiplex PCR, while TCRdb's copy carries only in-frame clones and drops some. The sample carries 3,000 to 4,000 clones, around 76% recorded once. HeLa cells expressing allogeneic DPB1 restimulated the approximately 15-day-expanded CD4+ cells for approximately a day. Retrovirally transduced HeLa cells with HLA-DPA1/DPB1, HLA-DM, invariant chain and CD80 served as stimulators.

The rearrangement uses TRBV5-4 and TRBJ2-7, with D perhaps matching TRBD2 (5 bases). The TCR was taken from a woman aged 18-29 years in good health and CMV-seronegative. The sample taken for sequencing was CD137- CD4+ T cells from cultured PBMCs. Here the CDR3 reads CASSFEGEQYF. The CDR3 DNA follows: TGTGCCAGCAGTTTCGAGGGCGAGCAGTACTTC.